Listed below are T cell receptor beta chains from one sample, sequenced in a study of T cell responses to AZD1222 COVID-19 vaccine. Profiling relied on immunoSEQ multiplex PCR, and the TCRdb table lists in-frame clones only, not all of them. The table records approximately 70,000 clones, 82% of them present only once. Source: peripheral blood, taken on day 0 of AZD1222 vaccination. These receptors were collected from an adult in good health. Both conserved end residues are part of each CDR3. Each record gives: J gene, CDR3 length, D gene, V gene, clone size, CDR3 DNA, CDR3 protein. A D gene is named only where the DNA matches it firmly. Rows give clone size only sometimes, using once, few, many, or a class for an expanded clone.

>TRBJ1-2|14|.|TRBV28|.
TGTGCCAGCAGTTTATCACAGGTTAACTATGGCTACACCTTC
CASSLSQVNYGYTF
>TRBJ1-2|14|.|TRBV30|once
TGTGCCTGGAGTGTGGATCCGGGGGCTCATGGCTACACCTTC
CAWSVDPGAHGYTF
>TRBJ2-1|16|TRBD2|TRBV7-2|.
TGTGCCAGCAGCTTAGAGGGAGGCGGGGGAGGCAATGAGCAGTTCTTC
CASSLEGGGGGNEQFF
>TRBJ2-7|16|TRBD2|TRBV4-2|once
TGTGCCAGCAGCCGAGATATGGAGGCGGGGGGATACGAGCAGTACTTC
CASSRDMEAGGYEQYF
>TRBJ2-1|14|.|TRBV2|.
TGTGCCAGCAAGTTGGACAGAGCCTACAATGAGCAGTTCTTC
CASKLDRAYNEQFF
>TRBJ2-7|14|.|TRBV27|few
TGTGCCAGCAGCCCCCTTGGGTCGTACTACGAGCAGTACTTC
CASSPLGSYYEQYF
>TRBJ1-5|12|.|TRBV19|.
TGTGCCAGTAGTATTGGGAATCAGCCCCAGCATTTT
CASSIGNQPQHF
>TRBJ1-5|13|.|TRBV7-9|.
TGCGCGGCGGCCCGGGGTCCCAATCAGCCCCAGCATTTT
CAAARGPNQPQHF
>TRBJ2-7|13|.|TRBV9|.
TGTGCCAGCAGTGGGGGCTCAACCTACGAGCAGTACTTC
CASSGGSTYEQYF
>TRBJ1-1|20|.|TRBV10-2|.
TGCGCCAGCACTTCCACCTCACTGGTAACTCCGGGGCGAGCCGACACTGAAGCTTTCTTT
CASTSTSLVTPGRADTEAFF
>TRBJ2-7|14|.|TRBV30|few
TGTGCCTGGAGGGGTCAGGGGGGTTCCTACGAGCAGTACTTC
CAWRGQGGSYEQYF
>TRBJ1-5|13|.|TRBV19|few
TGTGCCAGTAGTACAGGGTATGTTCAGCCCCAGCATTTT
CASSTGYVQPQHF
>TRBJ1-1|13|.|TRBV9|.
TGTGCCAGCAGCGTAGCAGGGAGAACTGAAGCTTTCTTT
CASSVAGRTEAFF
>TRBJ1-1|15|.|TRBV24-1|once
TGTGCCACCGGGCCAGGACAGCTCTATAACACTGAAGCTTTCTTT
CATGPGQLYNTEAFF
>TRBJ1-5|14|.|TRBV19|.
TGTGCCAGTAGTCTATATCCCGGTAGTGAACCCCAGCATTTT
CASSLYPGSEPQHF
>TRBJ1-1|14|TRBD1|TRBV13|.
TGTGCCAGCAGCCTGGGACAGGGGAACACTGAAGCTTTCTTT
CASSLGQGNTEAFF
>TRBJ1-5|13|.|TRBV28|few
TGTGCCAGCAGTTTGGGGGTCAATCAGCCCCAGCATTTT
CASSLGVNQPQHF
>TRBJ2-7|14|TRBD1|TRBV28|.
TGTGCCAGCAGTTTGTGGGACAGGCACTACGAGCAGTACTTC
CASSLWDRHYEQYF
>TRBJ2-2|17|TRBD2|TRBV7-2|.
TGTGCCAGCAGCGGTCCCCTAGCGGGGGTGAACACCGGGGAGCTGTTTTTT
CASSGPLAGVNTGELFF
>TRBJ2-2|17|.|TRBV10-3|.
TGTGCCATCAATCGGGGGCAGGGGGAAGAGAACACCGGGGAGCTGTTTTTT
CAINRGQGEENTGELFF
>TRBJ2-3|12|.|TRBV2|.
TGTGCCAGCAGTGTGGCGACAGATACGCAGTATTTT
CASSVATDTQYF
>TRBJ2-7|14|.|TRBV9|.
TGTGCCAGCAGCGTAGCTGGGGTGGAAGGCGAGCAGTACTTC
CASSVAGVEGEQYF
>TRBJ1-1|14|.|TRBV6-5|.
TGTGCCAGCAGTCCGACCCTCCGGGAGACTGAAGCTTTCTTT
CASSPTLRETEAFF
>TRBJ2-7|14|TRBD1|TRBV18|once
TGTGCCAGCTCACCAGACAGGGGGCCCAACGAGCAGTACTTC
CASSPDRGPNEQYF
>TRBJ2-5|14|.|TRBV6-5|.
TGTGCCAGCAGATTACGCGGACGGGAAGAGACCCAGTACTTC
CASRLRGREETQYF
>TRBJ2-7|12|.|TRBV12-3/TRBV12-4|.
TGTGCCAGTCAGGGGATGGCCTACGAGCAGTACTTC
CASQGMAYEQYF
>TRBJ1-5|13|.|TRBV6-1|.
TGTGCCAGCAGTGAAAATGCCTATCAGCCCCAGCATTTT
CASSENAYQPQHF
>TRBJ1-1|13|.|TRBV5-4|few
TGTGCCAGCAGCTTGGGCGACATCACTGAAGCTTTCTTT
CASSLGDITEAFF
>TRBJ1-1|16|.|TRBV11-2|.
TGTGCCAGCAGCTTAACCCCCCTCCTGGGGGACACTGAAGCTTTCTTT
CASSLTPLLGDTEAFF
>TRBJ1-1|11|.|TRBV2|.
TGTGCCAGCAGCCGATATGGGGGAGCTTTCTTT
CASSRYGGAFF
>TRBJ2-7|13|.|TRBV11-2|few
TGTGCCAGCAGCTTATTACAGACTTACGAGCAGTACTTC
CASSLLQTYEQYF
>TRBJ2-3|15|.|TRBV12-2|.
TGTGCAAGTCGCGGGGACGGGAAGGGCACAGATACGCAGTATTTT
CASRGDGKGTDTQYF
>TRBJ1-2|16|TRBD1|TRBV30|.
TGTGCCTGGAGCACTCCGGGGTCAGGGGGGAGCTATGGCTACACCTTC
CAWSTPGSGGSYGYTF
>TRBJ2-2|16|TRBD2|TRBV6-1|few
TGTGCCAGCAGTGGAGGAGCGGGGGGGCGAGTCGGGGAGCTGTTTTTT
CASSGGAGGRVGELFF
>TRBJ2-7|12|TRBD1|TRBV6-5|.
TGTGCCAGCAGTCCCGACAGGGACGAGCAGTACTTC
CASSPDRDEQYF
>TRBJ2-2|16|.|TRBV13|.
TGTGCCAGCAGCTTCGGGGACGGAGGGAACACCGGGGAGCTGTTTTTT
CASSFGDGGNTGELFF
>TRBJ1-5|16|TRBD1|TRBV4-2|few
TGTGCCAGCAGCCAACAGGGACAGGGAAGCAATCAGCCCCAGCATTTT
CASSQQGQGSNQPQHF
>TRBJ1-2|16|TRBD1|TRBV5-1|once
TGCGCCAGCAGCTACGGAGCCGGGACAGGGAACTATGGCTACACCTTC
CASSYGAGTGNYGYTF
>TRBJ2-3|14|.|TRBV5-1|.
TGCGCCAGCGAGACGGGGCTGGAGACAGATACGCAGTATTTT
CASETGLETDTQYF
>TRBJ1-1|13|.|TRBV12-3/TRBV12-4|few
TGTGCCAGCAGTTTAAGGACAGTCAGTGAAGCTTTCTTT
CASSLRTVSEAFF
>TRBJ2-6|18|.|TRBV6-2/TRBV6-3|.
TGTGCCAGCAGTGGCGCGGGACCCCCTACGGTGGGGGCCAACGTCCTGACTTTC
CASSGAGPPTVGANVLTF
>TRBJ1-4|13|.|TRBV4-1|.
TGCGCCAGCAGCCCCCCCGAAGTTCCGAAACTGTTTTTT
CASSPPEVPKLFF
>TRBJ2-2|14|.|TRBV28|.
TGTGCCAGTTGTCAGGGCACCAACACCGGGGAGCTGTTTTTT
CASCQGTNTGELFF
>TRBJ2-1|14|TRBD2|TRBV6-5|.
TGTGCCAGCAGGCAACCGGGACTAGCAAGAGAGCAGTTCTTC
CASRQPGLAREQFF
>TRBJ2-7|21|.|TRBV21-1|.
TGTGCCAGCAGCAAAAAGGACAGGGGGCCGGGGAAGCAACGGTGCCTCTACGAGCAGTACTTC
CASSKKDRGPGKQRCLYEQYF
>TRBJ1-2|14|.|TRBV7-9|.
TGTGCCAGCAGCTTAGGGGGGCTTTGGTTTGGCTACACCTTC
CASSLGGLWFGYTF
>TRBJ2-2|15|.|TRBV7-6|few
TGTGCCAGCAGCTACGCAAAAGGTTGGGCCGGGGAGCTGTTTTTT
CASSYAKGWAGELFF
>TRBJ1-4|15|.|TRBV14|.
TGTGCCAGCAGCCAAGATCCAGGGGCGGGGGAAAAACTGTTTTTT
CASSQDPGAGEKLFF
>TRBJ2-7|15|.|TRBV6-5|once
TGTGCCAGCAGCCGGACATTGGGACGGACCTACGAGCAGTACTTC
CASSRTLGRTYEQYF
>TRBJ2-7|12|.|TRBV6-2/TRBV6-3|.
TGTGCCAGCAGTTACGGGCGGGAAGGGCAGTACTTC
CASSYGREGQYF
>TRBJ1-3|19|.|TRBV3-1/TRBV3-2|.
TGTGCCAGCAGCCAAGCGGTTTTCGGGCGGGCCTTCTCTGGAAACACCATATATTTT
CASSQAVFGRAFSGNTIYF
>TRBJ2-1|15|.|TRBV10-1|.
TGCGCCAGCAGTCGGGACGGACGGAGGGGAAATGAGCAGTTCTTC
CASSRDGRRGNEQFF
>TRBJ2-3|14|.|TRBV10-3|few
TGTGCCATCAGTGAGTTGCTAGTCGCAGATACGCAGTATTTT
CAISELLVADTQYF